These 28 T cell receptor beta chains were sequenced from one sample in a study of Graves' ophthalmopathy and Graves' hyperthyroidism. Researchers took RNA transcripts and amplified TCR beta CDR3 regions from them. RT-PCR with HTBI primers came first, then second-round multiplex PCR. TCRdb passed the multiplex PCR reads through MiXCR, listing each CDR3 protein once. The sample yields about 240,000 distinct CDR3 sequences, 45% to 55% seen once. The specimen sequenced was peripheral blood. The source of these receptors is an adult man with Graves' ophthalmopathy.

The CDR3 bases are TGTGCTAGTGGTTTGGCCGCACAGGGGGCGCCGTGGGAGCAGTACTTC. Translating gives CASGLAAQGAPWEQYF. This chain connects TRBV12-3 or TRBV12-4 to TRBJ2-7; 9 bases match TRBD1. This CDR3 is 16 amino acids long.

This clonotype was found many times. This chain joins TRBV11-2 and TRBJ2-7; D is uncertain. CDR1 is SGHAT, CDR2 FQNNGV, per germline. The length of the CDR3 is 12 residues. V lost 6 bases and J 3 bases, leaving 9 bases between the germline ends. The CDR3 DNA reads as TGTGCCAGCAGGGGTAAGGTCTACGAGCAGTACTTC. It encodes CASRGKVYEQYF.

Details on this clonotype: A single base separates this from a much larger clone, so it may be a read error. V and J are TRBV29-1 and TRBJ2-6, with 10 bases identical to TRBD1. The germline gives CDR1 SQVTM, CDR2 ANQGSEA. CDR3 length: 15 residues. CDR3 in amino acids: CSGGTGVSGANILTF. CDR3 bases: TGCAGCGGAGGGACAGGGGTCTCTGGGGCCAACATCCTGACTTTC. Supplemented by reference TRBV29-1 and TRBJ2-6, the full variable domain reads SAVISQKPSRDICQRGTSLTIQCQVDSQVTMMFWYRQQPGQSLTLIATANQGSEATYESGFVIDKFPISRPNLTFSTLTVSNMSPEDSSIYLCSGGTGVSGANILTFGAGSRLTVL.

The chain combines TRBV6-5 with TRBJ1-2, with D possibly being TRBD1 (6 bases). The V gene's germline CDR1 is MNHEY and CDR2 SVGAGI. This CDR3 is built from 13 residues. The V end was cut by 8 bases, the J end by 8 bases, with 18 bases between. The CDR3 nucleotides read TGTGCCAGCGCAGGGACACCCTTGGGAGGCTACACCTTC. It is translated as CASAGTPLGGYTF.

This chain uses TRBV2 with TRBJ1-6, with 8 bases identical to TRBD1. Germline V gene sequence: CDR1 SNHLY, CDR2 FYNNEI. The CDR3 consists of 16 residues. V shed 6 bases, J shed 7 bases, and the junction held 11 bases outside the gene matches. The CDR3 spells CASRPRGQGGNSPLHF. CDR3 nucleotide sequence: TGTGCCAGCAGGCCGCGCGGACAGGGTGGGAATTCACCCCTCCACTTT.

CDR3 in amino acids: CASRLRQAGGGYEQYF. In DNA, the CDR3 is TGTGCCAGCAGACTACGTCAAGCGGGGGGGGGTTACGAGCAGTACTTC. The chain combines TRBV6-5 with TRBJ2-7, with 10 bases lining up with TRBD2. V shed 6 bases and J 4 bases; nucleotides not matched to a gene: 12. Germline V gene sequence: CDR1 MNHEY, CDR2 SVGAGI. The CDR3 contains 16 residues.

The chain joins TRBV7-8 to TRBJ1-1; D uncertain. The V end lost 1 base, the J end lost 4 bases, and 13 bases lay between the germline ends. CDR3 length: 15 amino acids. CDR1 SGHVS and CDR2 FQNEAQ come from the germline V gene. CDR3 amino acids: CASSLGGEAITEAFF. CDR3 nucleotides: TGTGCCAGCAGCTTAGGCGGGGAAGCAATCACTGAAGCTTTCTTT.

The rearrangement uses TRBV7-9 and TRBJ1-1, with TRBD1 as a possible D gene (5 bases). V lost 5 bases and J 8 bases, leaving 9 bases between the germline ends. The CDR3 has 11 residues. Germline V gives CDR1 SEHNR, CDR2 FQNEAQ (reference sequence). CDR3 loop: CASSPRQEAFF. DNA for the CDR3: TGTGCCAGCAGCCCCAGACAGGAAGCTTTCTTT. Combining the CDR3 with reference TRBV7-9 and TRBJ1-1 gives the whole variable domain DTGVSQNPRHKITKRGQNVTFRCDPISEHNRLYWYRQTLGQGPEFLTYFQNEAQLEKSRLLSDRFSAERPKGSFSTLEIQRTEQGDSAMYLCASSPRQEAFFGQGTRLTVV.

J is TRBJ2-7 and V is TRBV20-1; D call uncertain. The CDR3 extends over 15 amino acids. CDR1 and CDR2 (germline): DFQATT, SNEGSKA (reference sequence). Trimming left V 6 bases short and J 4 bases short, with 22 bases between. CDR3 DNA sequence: TGCAGTGCCCTTTGGCCCCCGACCTCCCTATACGAGCAGTACTTC. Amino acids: CSALWPPTSLYEQYF.

CDR3 coding DNA: TGTGCCAGCAGTGAATCTCTTGCGAGGGGGAGCGGTCAGCCCCAGCATTTT. As protein: CASSESLARGSGQPQHF. The V and J genes are TRBV2 and TRBJ1-5; D might be TRBD1 (6 bases). The CDR3 is made up of 17 amino acids. V lost 2 bases and J 6 bases, leaving 20 bases between the germline ends. CDR1 and CDR2 (germline): SNHLY, FYNNEI.

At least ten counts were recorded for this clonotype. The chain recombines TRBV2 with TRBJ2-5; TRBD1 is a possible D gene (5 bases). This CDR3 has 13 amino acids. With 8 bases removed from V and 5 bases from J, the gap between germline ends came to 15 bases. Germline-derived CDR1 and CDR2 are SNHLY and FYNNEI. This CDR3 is CASGRKSGETQYF. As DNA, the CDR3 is TGTGCCAGCGGAAGGAAATCAGGGGAGACCCAGTACTTC.

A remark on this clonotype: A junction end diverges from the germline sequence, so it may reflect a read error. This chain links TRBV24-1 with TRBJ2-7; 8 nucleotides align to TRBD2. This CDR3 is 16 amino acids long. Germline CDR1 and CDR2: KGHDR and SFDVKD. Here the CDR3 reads CAASDLGTSGAYEQYF. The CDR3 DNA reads TGTGCCGCCAGTGATTTAGGAACTAGCGGAGCTTACGAGCAGTACTTC.

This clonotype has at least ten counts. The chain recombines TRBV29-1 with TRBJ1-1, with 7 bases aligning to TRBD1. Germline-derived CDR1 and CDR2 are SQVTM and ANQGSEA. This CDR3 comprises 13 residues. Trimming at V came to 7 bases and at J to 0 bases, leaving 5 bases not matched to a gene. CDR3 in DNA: TGCAGCGGATGGGACAGCATGAACACTGAAGCTTTCTTT. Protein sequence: CSGWDSMNTEAFF.

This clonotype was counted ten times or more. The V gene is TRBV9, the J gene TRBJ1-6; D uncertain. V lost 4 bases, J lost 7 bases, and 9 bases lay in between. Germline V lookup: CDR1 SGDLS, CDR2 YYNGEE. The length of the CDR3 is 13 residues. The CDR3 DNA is TGTGCCAGCAGCCAAGTGCGGAATTCACCCCTCCACTTT. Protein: CASSQVRNSPLHF. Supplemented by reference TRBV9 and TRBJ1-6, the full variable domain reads DSGVTQTPKHLITATGQRVTLRCSPRSGDLSVYWYQQSLDQGLQFLIQYYNGEERAKGNILERFSAQQFPDLHSELNLSSLELGDSALYFCASSQVRNSPLHFGNGTRLTVT.

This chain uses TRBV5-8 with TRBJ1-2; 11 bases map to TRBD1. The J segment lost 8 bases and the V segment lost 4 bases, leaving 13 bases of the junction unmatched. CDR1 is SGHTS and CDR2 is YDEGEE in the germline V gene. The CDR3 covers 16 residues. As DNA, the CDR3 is TGTGCCAGCAGCCCAAGTTCGGCGGGACAGGGGGGAGGCTACACCTTC. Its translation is CASSPSSAGQGGGYTF.

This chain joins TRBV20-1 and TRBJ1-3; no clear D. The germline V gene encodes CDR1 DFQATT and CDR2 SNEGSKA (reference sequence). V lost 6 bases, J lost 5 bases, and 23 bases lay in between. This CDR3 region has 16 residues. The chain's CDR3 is CSAPSPNPLRRNTIYF. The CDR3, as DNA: TGCAGTGCGCCGAGCCCGAACCCTCTTAGGAGAAACACCATATATTTT.

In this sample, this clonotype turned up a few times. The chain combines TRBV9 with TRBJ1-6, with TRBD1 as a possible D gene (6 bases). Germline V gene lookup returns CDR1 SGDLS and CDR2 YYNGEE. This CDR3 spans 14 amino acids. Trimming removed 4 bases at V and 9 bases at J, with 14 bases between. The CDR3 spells CASSPRGMGSPLHF. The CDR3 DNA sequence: TGTGCCAGCAGCCCAAGGGGGATGGGTTCACCCCTCCACTTT.

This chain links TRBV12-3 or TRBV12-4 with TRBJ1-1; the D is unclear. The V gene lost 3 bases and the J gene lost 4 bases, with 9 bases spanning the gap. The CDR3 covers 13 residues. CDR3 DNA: TGTGCCAGCAGTTTGGGCGCGGGCACTGAAGCTTTCTTT. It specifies CASSLGAGTEAFF.

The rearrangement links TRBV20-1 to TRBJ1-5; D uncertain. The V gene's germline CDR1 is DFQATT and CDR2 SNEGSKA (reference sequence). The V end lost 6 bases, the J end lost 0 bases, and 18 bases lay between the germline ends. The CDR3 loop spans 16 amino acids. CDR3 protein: CSALSLSGPSNQPQHF. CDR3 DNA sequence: TGCAGTGCCCTTTCCCTTAGCGGGCCTAGCAATCAGCCCCAGCATTTT.

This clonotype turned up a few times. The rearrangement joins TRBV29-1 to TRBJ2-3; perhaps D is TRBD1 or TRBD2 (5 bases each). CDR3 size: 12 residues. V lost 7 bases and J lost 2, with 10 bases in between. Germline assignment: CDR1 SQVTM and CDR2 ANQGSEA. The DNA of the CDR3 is TGCAGCGCGGGACGGACCACAGATACGCAGTATTTT. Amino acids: CSAGRTTDTQYF.

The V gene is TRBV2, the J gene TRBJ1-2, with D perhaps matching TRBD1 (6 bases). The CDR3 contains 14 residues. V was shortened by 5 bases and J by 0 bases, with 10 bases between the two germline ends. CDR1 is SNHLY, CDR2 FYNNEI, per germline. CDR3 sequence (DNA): TGTGCCAGCAGTAGACAGGCCACTAACTATGGCTACACCTTC. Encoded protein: CASSRQATNYGYTF.

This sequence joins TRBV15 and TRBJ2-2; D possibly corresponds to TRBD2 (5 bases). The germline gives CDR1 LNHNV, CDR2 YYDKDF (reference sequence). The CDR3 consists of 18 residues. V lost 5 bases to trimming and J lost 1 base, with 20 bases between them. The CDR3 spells CATSRRWALGENTGELFF. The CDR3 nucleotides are TGTGCCACCAGCCGCCGATGGGCCCTGGGAGAGAACACCGGGGAGCTGTTTTTT. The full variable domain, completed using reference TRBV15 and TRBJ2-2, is DAMVIQNPRYQVTQFGKPVTLSCSQTLNHNVMYWYQQKSSQAPKLLFHYYDKDFNNEADTPDNFQSRRPNTSFCFLDIRSPGLGDTAMYLCATSRRWALGENTGELFFGEGSRLTVL.

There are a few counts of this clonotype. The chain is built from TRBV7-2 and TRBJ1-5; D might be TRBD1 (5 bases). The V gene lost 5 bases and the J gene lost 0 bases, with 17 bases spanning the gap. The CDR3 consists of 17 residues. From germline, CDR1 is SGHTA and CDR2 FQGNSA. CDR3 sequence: CASSPSRTPFSNQPQHF. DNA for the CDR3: TGTGCCAGCAGCCCATCTCGGACACCTTTTAGCAATCAGCCCCAGCATTTT.

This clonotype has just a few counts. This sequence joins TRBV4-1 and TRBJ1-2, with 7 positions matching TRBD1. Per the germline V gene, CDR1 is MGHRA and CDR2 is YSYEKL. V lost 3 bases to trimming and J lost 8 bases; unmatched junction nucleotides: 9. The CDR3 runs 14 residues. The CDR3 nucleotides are TGCGCCAGCAGCCACCCGGGACAGTTTAGCGGCTACACCTTC. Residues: CASSHPGQFSGYTF.

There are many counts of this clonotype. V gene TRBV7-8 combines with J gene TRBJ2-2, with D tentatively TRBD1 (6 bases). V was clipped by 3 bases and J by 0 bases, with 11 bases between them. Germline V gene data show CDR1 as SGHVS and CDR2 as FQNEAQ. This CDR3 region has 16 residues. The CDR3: CASSFLGAANTGELFF. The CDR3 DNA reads TGTGCCAGCAGCTTTTTGGGGGCCGCGAACACCGGGGAGCTGTTTTTT.

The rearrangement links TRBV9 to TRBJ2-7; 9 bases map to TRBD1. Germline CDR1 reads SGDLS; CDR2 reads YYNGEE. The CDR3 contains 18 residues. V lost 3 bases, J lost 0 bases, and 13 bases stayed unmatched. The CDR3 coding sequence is TGTGCCAGCAGCGAGGGTGACAGGGGGAGTTCGCCCTCCTACGAGCAGTACTTC. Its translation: CASSEGDRGSSPSYEQYF.

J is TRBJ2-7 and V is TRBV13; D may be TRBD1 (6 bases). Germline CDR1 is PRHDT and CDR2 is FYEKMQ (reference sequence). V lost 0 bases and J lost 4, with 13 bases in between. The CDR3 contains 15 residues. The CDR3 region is CASSLGGRGIYEQYF. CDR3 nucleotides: TGTGCCAGCAGCTTAGGTGGCAGGGGAATTTACGAGCAGTACTTC.

The CDR3 DNA reads TGTGCCAGCACCCCCCCGCGTAGCGGGATCTCCTACGAGCAGTACTTC. It translates to CASTPPRSGISYEQYF. The rearrangement joins TRBV28 to TRBJ2-7; 8 bases agree with TRBD2. Germline V gene data show CDR1 as MDHEN and CDR2 as SYDVKM. The V segment lost 7 bases and the J segment 0 bases; nucleotides outside the gene matches: 11. CDR3 length: 16 residues. Drawing the rest from reference TRBV28 and TRBJ2-7, the complete variable domain is DVKVTQSSRYLVKRTGEKVFLECVQDMDHENMFWYRQDPGLGLRLIYFSYDVKMKEKGDIPEGYSVSREKKERFSLILESASTNQTSMYLCASTPPRSGISYEQYFGPGTRLTVT.